A single T cell receptor beta chain is shown here with its context. The method was immunoSEQ multiplex PCR; TCRdb's version includes in-frame clones alone and lacks a portion of them. Of about 110,000 clones in the sample, approximately 89% are singletons; the top ten hold less than 0.35%. This entry is derived from a study of OX40 agonist ivuxolimab in advanced cancers. Sequences were derived from CD4+ or CD8+ T cells sorted from blood, sampled in a trial of the OX40 agonist ivuxolimab. The receptor was isolated from an adult with an advanced solid tumor such as melanoma, head and neck, liver or kidney cancer.

The CDR3: CASSSQGTTQETQYF. The CDR3 DNA follows: TGTGCCAGCAGTTCACAGGGGACAACGCAAGAGACCCAGTACTTC. The chain links TRBV5-6 to TRBJ2-5; TRBD1 matches 7 bases. CDR3 size: 15 residues. Per the germline V gene, CDR1 is SGHDT and CDR2 is YYEEEE. The V gene end was trimmed by 5 bases and the J gene end by 2 bases; junction bases not matched to a gene: 9.